What follows are 5 T cell receptor beta chains derived from one specimen sequenced in a study of blood T cell repertoires in COVID-19 (dated by TCRdb to the early 2020s). Library creation used the immunoSEQ multiplex PCR assay. TCRdb stores this immuneACCESS table with in-frame sequences only. Part of the clones is absent; in the studies checked, under half of the shortfall reflects unresolved V genes, and no reason is known for the rest. The sample records just over 300,000 clones, around 85% of which are singletons. The ten biggest clones cover 2.2% of the sample. The sequencing sample was made of PBMCs or T cells enriched from blood (not recorded which). Receptors originate from a man aged 25 to 45 who had recovered from COVID-19.

The genes are TRBV11-3 and TRBJ2-6; D unclear. Germline V gene lookup returns CDR1 SGHNT and CDR2 YENEEA. CDR3 length: 15 amino acids. V dropped 1 base and J dropped 0 bases, with 4 bases sitting between them. CDR3 DNA sequence: TGTGCCAGCAGCTTAGGCGGCTCTGGGGCCAACGTCCTGACTTTC. As protein: CASSLGGSGANVLTF.

This chain uses TRBV5-4 with TRBJ2-5, with TRBD1 identical over 7 bases. The CDR3 extends over 14 amino acids. Germline values: CDR1 SGHNT, CDR2 YYREEE (reference sequence). V shed 0 bases and J 3 bases; nucleotides not matched to a gene: 2. The CDR3 nucleotides are TGTGCCAGCAGCTTGGACAGGGGTAAAGAGACCCAGTACTTC. Its translation is CASSLDRGKETQYF.

This sequence joins TRBV10-1 and TRBJ2-1, with 7 bases lining up with TRBD2. J gave up 2 bases and V 3 bases, and 7 bases lay outside the gene matches. CDR3 length: 16 amino acids. Germline V gene sequence: CDR1 WNHNN, CDR2 SYGVQD (reference sequence). The CDR3 spells CASSDRRAGTYNEQFF. In DNA form, the CDR3 reads TGCGCCAGCAGTGATCGAAGAGCGGGGACCTACAATGAGCAGTTCTTC.

This clone came up a few times. The chain carries TRBV5-6 and TRBJ2-5; TRBD2 might be the D (5 bases). Trimming removed 1 base from V and 12 bases from J, with 10 bases in between. Germline V gives CDR1 SGHDT, CDR2 YYEEEE. The CDR3 consists of 11 residues. CDR3 region: CASSLRLAEYF. In DNA form, the CDR3 reads TGTGCCAGCAGCTTGAGGCTAGCTGAGTACTTC.

The V gene is TRBV2, the J gene TRBJ1-1; TRBD1 is a possible D gene (6 bases). The germline V and J ends were trimmed by 5 bases and 11 bases, with 15 bases remaining between them. This CDR3 has 12 amino acids. Germline V gene data show CDR1 as SNHLY and CDR2 as FYNNEI. CDR3 sequence reads: CASSPQGSGAFF. The DNA for the CDR3 is TGTGCCAGCAGTCCACAGGGTTCTGGGGCTTTCTTT. The whole variable domain, filled in from reference TRBV2 and TRBJ1-1, reads EPEVTQTPSHQVTQMGQEVILRCVPISNHLYFYWYRQILGQKVEFLVSFYNNEISEKSEIFDDQFSVERPDGSNFTLKIRSTKLEDSAMYFCASSPQGSGAFFGQGTRLTVV.